The entry below gives a single T cell receptor beta chain sequence along with its context. Assay used: immunoSEQ multiplex PCR; TCRdb lists only in-frame clones, some missing. The sample carries over 110,000 clones, roughly 92% recorded once. This CDR3 region has 15 residues. V was pared by 2 bases and J by 9 bases, with 17 bases between. CDR1 MDHEN and CDR2 SYDVKM come from the germline V gene. The data stem from a study of control samples from healthy donors and cancer patients. Sequencing was carried out using blood. This sequence was found in a man aged 25-45 years in good health. The V gene is TRBV28, the J gene TRBJ2-1, with D possibly being TRBD1 or TRBD2 (5 bases each). This CDR3 is CASSLSGGRAGEQFF. The CDR3 DNA reads as TGTGCCAGCAGTTTAAGTGGGGGAAGGGCGGGTGAGCAGTTCTTC.